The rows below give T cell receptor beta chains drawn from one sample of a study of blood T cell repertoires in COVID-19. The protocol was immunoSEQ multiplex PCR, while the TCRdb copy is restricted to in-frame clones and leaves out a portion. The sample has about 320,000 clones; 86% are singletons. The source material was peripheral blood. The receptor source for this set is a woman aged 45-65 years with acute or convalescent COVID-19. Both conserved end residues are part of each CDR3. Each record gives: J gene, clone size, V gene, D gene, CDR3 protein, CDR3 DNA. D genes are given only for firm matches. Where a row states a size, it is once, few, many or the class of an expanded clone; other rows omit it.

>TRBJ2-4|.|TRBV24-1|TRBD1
CATSDPGTGGDKNIQYF
TGTGCCACCAGTGATCCCGGAACAGGGGGCGACAAAAACATTCAGTACTTC
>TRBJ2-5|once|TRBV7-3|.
CASSLNQLETQYF
TGTGCCAGCAGCTTAAACCAGTTAGAGACCCAGTACTTC
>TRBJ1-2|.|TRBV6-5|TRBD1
CASRDRGNYGYTF
TGTGCCAGCAGGGACAGGGGAAACTATGGCTACACCTTC
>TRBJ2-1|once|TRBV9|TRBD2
CASSVVTSGHSYNEQFF
TGTGCCAGCAGCGTAGTTACTAGCGGGCATTCCTACAATGAGCAGTTCTTC
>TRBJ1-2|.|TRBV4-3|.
CASSQGQASNYGYTF
TGCGCCAGCAGCCAAGGGCAGGCCTCTAACTATGGCTACACCTTC
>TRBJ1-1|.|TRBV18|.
CASSPRANTEAFF
TGTGCCAGCTCACCGCGAGCGAACACTGAAGCTTTCTTT
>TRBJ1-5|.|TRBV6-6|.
CASSEPHSNQPQHF
TGTGCCAGCAGTGAGCCGCATAGCAATCAGCCCCAGCATTTT
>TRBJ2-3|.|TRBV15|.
CATSIRGDTQYF
TGTGCCACCAGCATTCGAGGAGATACGCAGTATTTT
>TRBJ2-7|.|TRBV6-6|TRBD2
CASSYVLAGVEQYF
TGTGCCAGCAGTTACGTTCTAGCGGGAGTTGAGCAGTACTTC
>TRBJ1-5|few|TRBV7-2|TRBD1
CASSNRGTQPQHF
TGTGCCAGCAGCAACAGGGGGACTCAGCCCCAGCATTTT
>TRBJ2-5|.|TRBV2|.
CASMSTAQETQYF
TGTGCCAGCATGAGTACAGCCCAAGAGACCCAGTACTTC
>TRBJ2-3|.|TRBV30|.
CAWNLAGGADTQYF
TGTGCCTGGAACCTGGCTGGAGGCGCAGATACGCAGTATTTT
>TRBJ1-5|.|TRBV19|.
CASSNNQGRGNQPQHF
TGTGCCAGTAGTAATAACCAGGGGAGGGGCAATCAGCCCCAGCATTTT
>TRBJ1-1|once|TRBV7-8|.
CASSIDSYTEAFF
TGTGCCAGCAGCATAGACAGTTACACTGAAGCTTTCTTT
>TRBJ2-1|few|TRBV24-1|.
CATAPGWGDYNEQFF
TGTGCCACCGCACCGGGGTGGGGTGACTACAATGAGCAGTTCTTC
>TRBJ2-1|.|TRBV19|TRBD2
CASRHHPTIAGLNNEQFF
TGTGCCAGTAGGCATCACCCCACTATAGCGGGTCTAAACAATGAGCAGTTCTTC
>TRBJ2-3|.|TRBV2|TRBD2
CASSALEREGTDTQYF
TGTGCCAGCAGTGCCTTGGAGCGGGAGGGAACAGATACGCAGTATTTT
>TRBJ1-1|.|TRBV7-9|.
CASSSQGDTEAFF
TGTGCCAGCAGCTCACAAGGGGACACTGAAGCTTTCTTT
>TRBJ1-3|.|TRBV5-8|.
CASSLGWHSGNTIYF
TGTGCCAGCAGCTTGGGGTGGCACTCTGGAAACACCATATATTTT
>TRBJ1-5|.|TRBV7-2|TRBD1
CASSLRQGNQPQHF
TGTGCCAGCAGCTTACGACAGGGAAATCAGCCCCAGCATTTT
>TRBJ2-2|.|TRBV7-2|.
CASSRSRGRGRDGELFF
TGTGCCAGCAGCCGCTCGCGGGGTAGGGGGCGGGACGGGGAGCTGTTTTTT
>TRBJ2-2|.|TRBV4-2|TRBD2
CASSGLAGGPSTGELFF
TGTGCCAGCAGCGGACTAGCGGGAGGGCCTAGCACCGGGGAGCTGTTTTTT
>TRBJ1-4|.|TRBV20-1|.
CSANLDEKLFF
TGCAGTGCGAATTTAGATGAAAAACTGTTTTTT
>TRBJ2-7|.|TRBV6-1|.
CASSDPLGTSYEQYF
TGTGCCAGCAGTGACCCCCTCGGGACATCCTACGAGCAGTACTTC
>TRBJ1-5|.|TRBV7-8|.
CASSLDQGSQHF
TGTGCCAGCAGCTTAGATCAGGGGTCCCAGCATTTT
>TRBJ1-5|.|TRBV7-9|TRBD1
CASSSGQGLSNQPQHF
TGTGCCAGCAGCTCCGGACAGGGCCTTAGCAATCAGCCCCAGCATTTT
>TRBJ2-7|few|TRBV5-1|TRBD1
CASSSTGVGEQYF
TGCGCCAGCAGCTCGACAGGGGTAGGGGAGCAGTACTTC
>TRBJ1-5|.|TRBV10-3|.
CAIRATGNQPQHF
TGTGCCATCAGGGCAACAGGGAATCAGCCCCAGCATTTT
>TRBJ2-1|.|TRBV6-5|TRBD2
CASVPGLAGVDEQFF
TGTGCCAGCGTACCGGGACTAGCGGGAGTTGATGAGCAGTTCTTC
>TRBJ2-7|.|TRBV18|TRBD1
CASSPGQGGSYEQYF
TGTGCCAGCTCACCCGGACAGGGCGGCTCCTACGAGCAGTACTTC
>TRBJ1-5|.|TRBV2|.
CASRPDRNSNQPQHF
TGTGCCAGCAGGCCCGACAGAAATAGCAATCAGCCCCAGCATTTT
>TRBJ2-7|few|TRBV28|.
CASRTTVGRYEQYF
TGTGCCAGCAGAACGACCGTGGGCCGCTACGAGCAGTACTTC